This TCR beta chain emerged from a study of T cell responses to AZD1222 COVID-19 vaccine. About this clone itself: This same CDR3 is encoded by further DNA sequences in the sample.

Germline loops: CDR1 MNHEY, CDR2 SMNVEV (reference sequence). Trimming stripped 0 bases from V and 3 bases from J, with 0 bases between. The CDR3 has 13 residues. TCRdb's table, derived via immunoSEQ multiplex PCR, lists solely in-frame clones and lacks some. The repertoire consists of around 140,000 clones, with about nine tenths occurring once and the leading ten covering about 6%. This sequence originates from an adult in good health. V gene TRBV27 combines with J gene TRBJ2-6; unclear D gene. The sample in question was peripheral blood, obtained on day 0 of AZD1222 vaccination. DNA of the CDR3: TGTGCCAGCAGTTTATCTGGGGCCAACGTCCTGACTTTC. Translating gives CASSLSGANVLTF.